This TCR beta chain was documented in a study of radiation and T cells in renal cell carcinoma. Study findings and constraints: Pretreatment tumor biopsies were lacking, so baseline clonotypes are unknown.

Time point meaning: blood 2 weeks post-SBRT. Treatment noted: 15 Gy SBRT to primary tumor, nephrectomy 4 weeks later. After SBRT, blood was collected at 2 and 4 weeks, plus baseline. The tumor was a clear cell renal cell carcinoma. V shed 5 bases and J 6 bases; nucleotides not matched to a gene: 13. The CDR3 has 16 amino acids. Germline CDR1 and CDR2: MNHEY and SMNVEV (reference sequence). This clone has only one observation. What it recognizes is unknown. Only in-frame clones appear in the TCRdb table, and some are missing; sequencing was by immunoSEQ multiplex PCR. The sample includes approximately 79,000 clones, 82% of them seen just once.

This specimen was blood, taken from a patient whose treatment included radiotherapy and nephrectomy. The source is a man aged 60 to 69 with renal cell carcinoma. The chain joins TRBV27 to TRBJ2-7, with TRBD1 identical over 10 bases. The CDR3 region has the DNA TGTGCCAGCAGTCTGTCCGGAGGGACAGGGGTGGCCGAGCAGTACTTC. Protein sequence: CASSLSGGTGVAEQYF.